The 12 T cell receptor beta chains reported below all come from one sample, sequenced in a study of blood T cell repertoires in COVID-19 (TCRdb year 2020). Libraries came from the immunoSEQ multiplex PCR assay. Not all clones reach the TCRdb copy of this immuneACCESS table, which keeps in-frame sequences only. Checked studies attribute under half of the gap to unresolved V genes and leave the rest unexplained. The sample table lists some 90,000 clones, over 70% of them with a count of one. The ten largest clones add up to 4% to 5.5% of the sample. The specimen was peripheral blood. The receptors stem from a man aged 55 to 70 with acute or convalescent COVID-19.

This chain uses TRBV10-3 with TRBJ2-5; the D gene is possibly TRBD2 (6 bases). Per the germline V gene, CDR1 is ENHRY and CDR2 is SYGVKD. The CDR3 is 13 residues long. Trimming stripped 1 base from V and 5 bases from J, with 8 bases between. The CDR3 DNA reads as TGTGCCATCAGTGAGTTGGGAGGCGAGACCCAGTACTTC. Translating gives CAISELGGETQYF.

The rearrangement links TRBV15 to TRBJ1-2; the D gene is possibly TRBD1 (5 bases). Looked up from germline, CDR1 is LNHNV and CDR2 is YYDKDF (reference sequence). Trimming removed 0 bases from V and 8 bases from J, with 13 bases in between. The CDR3 covers 14 residues. CDR3 nucleotides: TGTGCCACCAGCAGAGATCCCGACAGTCTGGGCTACACCTTC. This encodes CATSRDPDSLGYTF.

The chain has TRBV4-1 and TRBJ1-3; maybe TRBD1 (5 bases). Trimming stripped 0 bases from V and 0 bases from J, with 9 bases between. This CDR3 contains 16 residues. CDR1 is MGHRA, CDR2 YSYEKL, per germline. Written as DNA, the CDR3 is TGCGCCAGCAGCCAAGATCGGCAGGGCTCTGGAAACACCATATATTTT. It translates to CASSQDRQGSGNTIYF.

This clone was detected a few times. The chain couples TRBV30 to TRBJ2-3; 8 positions agree with TRBD2. CDR1 GTSNPN and CDR2 SVGIG come from the germline V gene (reference sequence). V trimming: 2 bases; J trimming: 3 bases; junction bases outside the gene matches: 7. The CDR3 contains 15 residues. In DNA, the CDR3 is TGTGCCTGGAGTACCCAAGGCGGGGGGACAGATACGCAGTATTTT. Translating it yields CAWSTQGGGTDTQYF.

The genes are TRBV4-3 and TRBJ1-2, with 9 nucleotides matching TRBD1. In germline, CDR1 is LGHNA, CDR2 YSLEER. Trimming cost V 4 bases and J 7 bases; bases outside gene matches: 7. The CDR3 is 14 residues long. CDR3 nucleotide sequence: TGCGCCAGCAGCCGACTGGACAGGGGTGGTGGCTACACCTTC. This gives the protein CASSRLDRGGGYTF.

The J gene is TRBJ2-7, the V gene TRBV19; 7 positions match TRBD1. The V gene end was trimmed by 1 base and the J gene end by 5 bases; junction bases not matched to a gene: 8. The germline V gene has CDR1 LNHDA and CDR2 SQIVND (reference sequence). The CDR3 is 15 amino acids. CDR3 amino acids: CASSIGQGAVDEQYF. In DNA form, the CDR3 reads TGTGCCAGTAGTATAGGACAGGGAGCAGTCGACGAGCAGTACTTC.

Only a few counts were recorded for this clone. The chain links TRBV6-2 or TRBV6-3 to TRBJ1-5; 7 bases map to TRBD1. With V trimmed by 2 bases and J by 1 base, 5 bases remained unmatched. CDR1 MNHEY and CDR2 SVGEGT come from the germline V gene. The CDR3 has 16 residues. CDR3 residues: CASSYDLTGSNQPQHF. CDR3 nucleotide sequence: TGTGCCAGCAGTTACGACCTGACAGGGAGCAATCAGCCCCAGCATTTT.

This clone appeared a single time. The chain is built from TRBV24-1 and TRBJ2-3; weak D call: TRBD2 (5 bases). The CDR3 runs 14 residues. V shed 4 bases and J shed 3 bases, with 10 bases lying between them. Germline V lookup: CDR1 KGHDR, CDR2 SFDVKD. The DNA for the CDR3 is TGTGCCACCAGTGACCGAAGGGAGACAGATACGCAGTATTTT. This translates into CATSDRRETDTQYF.

This clone was detected ten times or more. The rearrangement uses TRBV11-3 and TRBJ2-2, with a tentative D call TRBD1 (5 bases). Germline V lookup: CDR1 SGHNT, CDR2 YENEEA. The CDR3 is 15 amino acids. V was shortened by 3 bases and J by 0 bases, with 8 bases between the two germline ends. CDR3 residues: CASSFRVANTGELFF. CDR3 in DNA: TGTGCCAGCAGCTTCAGGGTGGCGAACACCGGGGAGCTGTTTTTT.

The chain has TRBV18 and TRBJ2-3; D remains unclear. V gave up 3 bases and J gave up 0 bases, with 7 bases separating them. Germline assignment: CDR1 KGHSH and CDR2 LQKENI. The CDR3 totals 14 residues. In DNA form, the CDR3 reads TGTGCCAGCTCACCTAATTTTAGCACAGATACGCAGTATTTT. Amino acid sequence: CASSPNFSTDTQYF.

V and J are TRBV4-1 and TRBJ1-2; possibly TRBD1 for D (6 bases). Germline assignment: CDR1 MGHRA and CDR2 YSYEKL. V was pared by 4 bases and J by 0 bases, with 18 bases between. This CDR3 region has 17 residues. The CDR3 bases are TGCGCCAGCAGCCCATTGTCGGACAGTGAAACTAACTATGGCTACACCTTC. Its translation: CASSPLSDSETNYGYTF.

The chain uses TRBV27 and TRBJ2-7; 8 positions match TRBD1. This CDR3 spans 15 amino acids. Germline CDR1 is MNHEY and CDR2 is SMNVEV (reference sequence). V shed 5 bases, J shed 5 bases, and the junction held 11 bases outside the gene matches. CDR3 sequence (DNA): TGTGCCAGCAGTGTAGACAGGGGACCCTTCGACGAGCAGTACTTC. It codes for CASSVDRGPFDEQYF.